The rows below give T cell receptor beta chains drawn from one sample of a study of early T cells in non-severe SARS-CoV-2 infection. Via MiXCR, TCRdb re-called the 5' RACE reads, giving one row per CDR3 protein. The table includes around 100,000 distinct CDR3 sequences, approximately 17% detected once. Specimen: whole blood. These receptor sequences come from an adult who was a healthcare worker with PCR-confirmed SARS-CoV-2 infection or an uninfected control (not recorded which). Both conserved end residues are part of each CDR3. Fields, in order: D gene, V gene, J gene, clone size, CDR3 DNA, CDR3 protein. D genes are given only for firm matches. Rows give clone size only sometimes, using once, few, many, or a class for an expanded clone.

-,TRBV20-1,TRBJ1-6,-,TGCAGTGCTAGGGGCGGAGGGGGAAGCAATTCACCCCTCCACTTT,CSARGGGGSNSPLHF
-,TRBV20-1,TRBJ1-6,few,TGCAGTGCTAGAGATTTAGGGCAGGGGTCACCCCTCCACTTT,CSARDLGQGSPLHF
-,TRBV28,TRBJ2-5,-,TGTGCCAGCAGTTCCCATCCGACGGTAGGACAGCACCAAGAGACCCAGTACTTC,CASSSHPTVGQHQETQYF
-,TRBV2,TRBJ1-3,few,TGTGCCAGCAGTGAGGACCTCAAGGTAGACACCATATATTTT,CASSEDLKVDTIYF
TRBD1,TRBV4-1,TRBJ1-6,-,TGCGCCAGCAGCCTCCAGGGGACAGCCAATTCACCCCTCCACTTT,CASSLQGTANSPLHF
TRBD2,TRBV3-1,TRBJ2-1,few,TGTGCCAGCAGCCAGGTACTAGCGGGAGGGGCCCTCTACAATGAGCAGTTCTTC,CASSQVLAGGALYNEQFF
-,TRBV28,TRBJ1-2,-,TGTGCCAGCAGTTTACCTCGGACAGAATATGGCTACACCTTC,CASSLPRTEYGYTF
-,TRBV5-5,TRBJ2-2,few,TGTACCAGCAGCTTGTCGGGGGGCCGGGGCACCGGGGAGCTGTTTTTT,CTSSLSGGRGTGELFF
-,TRBV7-6,TRBJ2-7,few,TGTGCCAGCAGCTTAGCTCTAGACTACGAGCAGTACTTC,CASSLALDYEQYF
TRBD1,TRBV6-2/TRBV6-3,TRBJ2-1,-,TGTGCCAGCAGTACCTTCCCGGACAGGAATGAGCAGTTCTTC,CASSTFPDRNEQFF
-,TRBV6-4,TRBJ2-2,-,TGTGCCAGCAGTGACTCAGCGGACGGCGGGGAGCTGTTTTTT,CASSDSADGGELFF
-,TRBV11-2,TRBJ1-1,-,TGTGCCAGCAGCTTAGGAATCCCAACTCAGGGGACTGAAGCTTTCTTT,CASSLGIPTQGTEAFF
-,TRBV11-2,TRBJ1-1,few,TGTGCCAGCAGCGACTGGCGGCTGAACACTGAAGCTTTCTTT,CASSDWRLNTEAFF
TRBD1,TRBV4-3,TRBJ1-3,few,TGCGCCAGCAGCCAGACAGGGTTTGGAAACACCATATATTTT,CASSQTGFGNTIYF
-,TRBV18,TRBJ2-7,few,TGTGCCAGCGCAGAGGGCCCGGGCCCCGGGGGTCGTGAGCAGTACTTC,CASAEGPGPGGREQYF
TRBD2,TRBV12-5,TRBJ2-5,few,TGTGCTAGTGGTTCGAGAAGCGGGAGGGCCCCCGGGGAGACCCAGTACTTC,CASGSRSGRAPGETQYF
-,TRBV19,TRBJ2-1,-,TGTGCCAGTAGTATGTATGACTTATACAATGAGCAGTTCTTC,CASSMYDLYNEQFF
-,TRBV5-1,TRBJ2-7,-,TGCGCCAGCAGCACGGAACAGGGCCCATACGAGCAGTACTTC,CASSTEQGPYEQYF
-,TRBV5-1,TRBJ2-7,-,TGCGCCAGCGCCGGGGCCACCTCCTACGAGCAGTACTTC,CASAGATSYEQYF
TRBD2,TRBV5-1,TRBJ2-7,-,TGCGCCAGCGGGACTAGCAAGGGCGAGCAGTACTTC,CASGTSKGEQYF
-,TRBV28,TRBJ2-2,-,TGTGCCAGCAGTTTACCCGGGGAGCTGTTTTTT,CASSLPGELFF
-,TRBV18,TRBJ1-2,many,TGTGCCAGCTCACCGTCGAACAGCAACTATGGCTACACCTTC,CASSPSNSNYGYTF
-,TRBV15,TRBJ2-7,-,TGTGCCACCAGCAGAAATAACCGGGCCTCGAGCTCCTACGAGCAGTACTTC,CATSRNNRASSSYEQYF
-,TRBV28,TRBJ2-4,-,TGTGCCAGCAGGGGACTTTTAGGGGGAAACATTCAGTACTTC,CASRGLLGGNIQYF
TRBD1,TRBV27,TRBJ1-6,many,TGTGCCAGCAGTAGGGACAGGAGCTCCTATAATTCACCCCTCCACTTT,CASSRDRSSYNSPLHF
-,TRBV7-8,TRBJ2-5,-,TGTGCCAGCAGCCCGCCAGGGACCCAGTACTTC,CASSPPGTQYF
-,TRBV28,TRBJ2-2,few,TGTGCCAGCAGTTTTAGAGACAGGCCAACCGGGGAGCTGTTTTTT,CASSFRDRPTGELFF
TRBD1,TRBV28,TRBJ1-2,few,TGTGCCAGCAGTGAATCCGGACAGGGAGGGTATGGCTACACCTTC,CASSESGQGGYGYTF
TRBD1,TRBV6-2/TRBV6-3,TRBJ1-2,-,TGTGCCAGCAATCAGGGGGAAACGGATGGCTACACCTTC,CASNQGETDGYTF
-,TRBV11-2,TRBJ2-5,few,TGTGCCAGCAGAGGGATACCCCAAGAGACCCAGTACTTC,CASRGIPQETQYF
-,TRBV7-6,TRBJ2-5,-,TGTGCCAGCAGCCGATCCCCCGCCCAGTACTTC,CASSRSPAQYF
-,TRBV5-4,TRBJ2-1,-,TGTGCCAGCAGCTTGCCCCGGGGTAGCCGAATCTCCTACAATGAGCAGTTCTTC,CASSLPRGSRISYNEQFF
-,TRBV7-9,TRBJ2-2,few,TGTGCCAGCAGCTTAGGGGCGGGGGCCACCGGGGAGCTGTTTTTT,CASSLGAGATGELFF
-,TRBV28,TRBJ1-5,few,TGTGCCAGCAGACCAGGGACGGTCAGCAATCAGCCCCAGCATTTT,CASRPGTVSNQPQHF
-,TRBV11-2,TRBJ2-3,many,TGTGCCAGCAGCTTAGCAAGGACTCCTCCCTGGGATACGCAGTATTTT,CASSLARTPPWDTQYF
TRBD1,TRBV6-6,TRBJ1-1,many,TGTGCCAGCAGCTACCGGGACAGGGCCTCTGAAGCTTTCTTT,CASSYRDRASEAFF
-,TRBV28,TRBJ1-5,-,TGTGCCAGCAGTTTTACGTATAGCAATCAGCCCCAGCATTTT,CASSFTYSNQPQHF
-,TRBV20-1,TRBJ1-2,many,TGCAGTGCTAGAGGCACCCAGTTGTCCTATGGCTACACCTTC,CSARGTQLSYGYTF
TRBD1,TRBV20-1,TRBJ2-7,few,TGCAGTGCTAGGACGGGACAGGGGGCCTACGAGCAGTACTTC,CSARTGQGAYEQYF
-,TRBV2,TRBJ2-5,-,TGTGCCAGCAGGGGGGGACTGCAAGTTTCCCAGTACTTC,CASRGGLQVSQYF
-,TRBV19,TRBJ1-2,-,TGTGCCAGTACCAACACGAGGGGGGCCCACACCTTC,CASTNTRGAHTF
TRBD2,TRBV7-9,TRBJ2-5,many,TGTGCCAGCAGCCAAATACTAGCGGGAAACCAAGAGACCCAGTACTTC,CASSQILAGNQETQYF